A selection of T cell receptor beta chains follows, all from one sample in a study of blood T cell repertoires in COVID-19. TCRdb's table, derived via immunoSEQ multiplex PCR, lists solely in-frame clones and lacks some. The sample has 160,000 or so clones; about 88% are singletons. Sequenced sample: peripheral blood. These receptors were collected from a man in his sixties with active or convalescent COVID-19. The CDR3 runs from the conserved cysteine through the conserved F or W. D genes are given only for firm matches. Clone size is shown for a subset of rows, as once, few, many or a class of expanded clone.

cdr3_nt	cdr3_aa	d_call	v_call	j_call	cdr3_length	clone_size
TGTGCCAGCAGCGTAACCGGGACAGGGCAAGAGACCCAGTACTTC	CASSVTGTGQETQYF	TRBD1	TRBV7-2	TRBJ2-5	15	-
TGTGCCAGCAGCCGAACAGGGCTCGAGCAGTACTTC	CASSRTGLEQYF	-	TRBV5-8	TRBJ2-7	12	-
TGTGCCAGCAGCTTAGCGCGGGGCAGGAGCTCTGGAAACACCATATATTTT	CASSLARGRSSGNTIYF	-	TRBV7-6	TRBJ1-3	17	-
TGCGCCAGCAGCTTAAACCGGGGTGATCAGCCCCAGCATTTT	CASSLNRGDQPQHF	-	TRBV5-1	TRBJ1-5	14	-
TGTGCCAGCAGTACGGACAGACTTTATGGCTACACCTTC	CASSTDRLYGYTF	-	TRBV28	TRBJ1-2	13	once
TGCGCCAGCAGCCAAGAAGTCCGGGCCCGGGGAGCTTTCTTT	CASSQEVRARGAFF	-	TRBV4-1	TRBJ1-1	14	-
TGTGCCAGCAGTTTATCAGGGCCCAACTATGGCTACACCTTC	CASSLSGPNYGYTF	-	TRBV28	TRBJ1-2	14	-
TGTGCCAGCAGCAGGACAGGGCCCTACAATGAGCAGTTCTTC	CASSRTGPYNEQFF	TRBD1	TRBV6-5	TRBJ2-1	14	once
TGTGCCAGCAGTTTATCCGCAGGGATGATTAGCAATCAGCCCCAGCATTTT	CASSLSAGMISNQPQHF	-	TRBV27	TRBJ1-5	17	-
TGTGCCAGCAGTTTAATCGACAATCACGCCTACGAGCAGTACTTC	CASSLIDNHAYEQYF	-	TRBV27	TRBJ2-7	15	-
TGTGCCAGCAGCTTCAGGAATGAAAAACTGTTTTTT	CASSFRNEKLFF	-	TRBV7-6	TRBJ1-4	12	once